The 9 T cell receptor beta chains listed next were all sequenced from one sample in a study of blood T cell repertoires in COVID-19. The method was immunoSEQ multiplex PCR; TCRdb's version includes in-frame clones alone and lacks a portion of them. The sample consists of about 180,000 clones, 80% to 90% of them appearing once. The sample consisted of peripheral blood. The origin of the receptors is a man between 18 and 35 years old who had recovered from COVID-19.

This chain connects TRBV7-2 to TRBJ1-1, with TRBD1 identical over 7 bases. Per the germline V gene, CDR1 is SGHTA and CDR2 is FQGNSA. The CDR3 has 13 residues. The V and J ends lost 5 bases and 3 bases, in that order; junction bases with no gene match: 3. CDR3 protein: CASSPTGYTEAFF. CDR3 bases: TGTGCCAGCAGCCCGACAGGGTACACTGAAGCTTTCTTT.

The genes are TRBV5-1 and TRBJ1-2, with 11 bases that match TRBD1. Germline V gene data show CDR1 as SGHRS and CDR2 as YFSETQ. This CDR3 is built from 13 residues. V trimming: 4 bases; J trimming: 6 bases; junction bases outside the gene matches: 2. CDR3 DNA: TGCGCCAGCAGCCCGGGACAGGGGGATGGCTACACCTTC. It encodes CASSPGQGDGYTF.

This clone was counted only a few times. The chain is built from TRBV5-1 and TRBJ1-1; D might be TRBD1 (5 bases). The CDR3 totals 15 residues. Trimming removed 0 bases from V and 4 bases from J, with 13 bases in between. Germline V gene data show CDR1 as SGHRS and CDR2 as YFSETQ. CDR3 nucleotide sequence: TGCGCCAGCAGCTTGGTAAGGGCCCAGGGCACTGAAGCTTTCTTT. The encoded protein is CASSLVRAQGTEAFF. The whole variable domain, remainder taken from reference TRBV5-1 and TRBJ1-1, is KAGVTQTPRYLIKTRGQQVTLSCSPISGHRSVSWYQQTPGQGLQFLFEYFSETQRNKGNFPGRFSGRQFSNSRSEMNVSTLELGDSALYLCASSLVRAQGTEAFFGQGTRLTVV.

The chain links TRBV7-9 to TRBJ2-1, with D possibly matching TRBD1 (5 bases). CDR1 SEHNR and CDR2 FQNEAQ come from the germline V gene (reference sequence). V lost 2 bases and J lost 6, with 11 bases in between. The CDR3 is made up of 14 amino acids. CDR3 amino acids: CASSLQGSPNEQFF. CDR3 in DNA: TGTGCCAGCAGCTTACAGGGATCCCCCAATGAGCAGTTCTTC.

A few counts support this clone. The rearrangement uses TRBV7-2 and TRBJ2-5; D is possibly TRBD1 (6 bases). CDR1 is SGHTA and CDR2 is FQGNSA in the germline V gene. The V and J ends lost 5 bases and 4 bases respectively, with 14 bases between them. The CDR3 loop spans 14 amino acids. CDR3 in amino acids: CASSHDRFSETQYF. CDR3 bases: TGTGCCAGCAGCCACGACAGGTTTTCAGAGACCCAGTACTTC.

The chain is built from TRBV7-9 and TRBJ2-1, with TRBD2 as a possible D gene (5 bases). CDR1 and CDR2 (germline): SEHNR, FQNEAQ (reference sequence). CDR3 length: 16 amino acids. V lost 0 bases to trimming and J lost 3 bases, with 12 bases between them. Here the CDR3 DNA reads TGTGCCAGCAGCTTAGCGTCGCGCGGAGGCTACAATGAGCAGTTCTTC. Protein: CASSLASRGGYNEQFF.

The genes are TRBV19 and TRBJ1-1; 9 bases line up with TRBD1. The length of the CDR3 is 15 residues. After removal of 2 bases from V and 4 bases from J, the junction contained 5 bases not matched to a gene. Germline V gene lookup returns CDR1 LNHDA and CDR2 SQIVND (reference sequence). The DNA of the CDR3 is TGTGCCAGTAGTATACCCTCGACAGGGGGCACTGAAGCTTTCTTT. It codes for CASSIPSTGGTEAFF.

The J gene is TRBJ1-1, the V gene TRBV3-1 (or the pseudogene TRBV3-2); D perhaps matches TRBD1 (6 bases). Germline V gene data show CDR1 as LGHDT and CDR2 as YNNKEL (reference sequence). The CDR3 is made up of 13 amino acids. Between the trimmed V and J ends, which lost 3 bases and 5 bases, there was a span of 10 bases. CDR3 coding DNA: TGTGCCAGCAGCCAGGGGGCTTGGACTGAAGCTTTCTTT. Amino acids: CASSQGAWTEAFF.

The genes are TRBV3-1 (or the pseudogene TRBV3-2) and TRBJ1-5; 7 bases match TRBD1. CDR1 LGHDT and CDR2 YNNKEL come from the germline V gene (reference sequence). CDR3 length: 16 residues. After removal of 2 bases from V and 4 bases from J, the junction contained 8 bases not matched to a gene. DNA for the CDR3: TGTGCCAGCAGCCAAACCCCGGCCAGGGGGAATCAGCCCCAGCATTTT. It codes for CASSQTPARGNQPQHF.